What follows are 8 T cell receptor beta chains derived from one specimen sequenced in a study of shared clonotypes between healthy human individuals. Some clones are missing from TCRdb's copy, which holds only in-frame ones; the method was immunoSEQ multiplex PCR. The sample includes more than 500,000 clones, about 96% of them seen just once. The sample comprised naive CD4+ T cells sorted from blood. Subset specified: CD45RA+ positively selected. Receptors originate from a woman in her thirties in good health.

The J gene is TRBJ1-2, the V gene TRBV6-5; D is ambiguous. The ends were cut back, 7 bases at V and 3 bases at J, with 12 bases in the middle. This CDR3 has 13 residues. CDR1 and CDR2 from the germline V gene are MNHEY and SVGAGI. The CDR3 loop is CASTSDGYYGYTF. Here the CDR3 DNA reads TGTGCCAGCACCTCGGACGGATACTATGGCTACACCTTC.

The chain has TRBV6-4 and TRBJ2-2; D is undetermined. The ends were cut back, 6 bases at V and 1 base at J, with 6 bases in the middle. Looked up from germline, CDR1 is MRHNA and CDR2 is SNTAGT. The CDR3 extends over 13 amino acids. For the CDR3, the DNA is TGTGCCAGCAGCGATGGGAACACCGGGGAGCTGTTTTTT. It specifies CASSDGNTGELFF.

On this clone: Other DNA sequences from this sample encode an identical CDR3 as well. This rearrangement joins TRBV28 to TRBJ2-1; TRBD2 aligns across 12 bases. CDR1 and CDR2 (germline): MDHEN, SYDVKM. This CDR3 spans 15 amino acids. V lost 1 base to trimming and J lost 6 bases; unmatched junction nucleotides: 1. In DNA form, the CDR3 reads TGTGCCAGCAGTTTATCGACTAGCGGGAGCAATGAGCAGTTCTTC. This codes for CASSLSTSGSNEQFF.

The CDR3 DNA follows: TGTGCCAGCAGCGTAGGCGGGATCAGCACAGATACGCAGTATTTT. This translates into CASSVGGISTDTQYF. This chain joins TRBV9 and TRBJ2-3; D perhaps matches TRBD2 (6 bases). V was pared by 0 bases and J by 0 bases, with 8 bases between. Germline loops: CDR1 SGDLS, CDR2 YYNGEE. The CDR3 loop spans 15 amino acids.

CDR3 protein: CASSREGRARETQYF. In nucleotides, the CDR3 is TGCGCCAGTTCCCGGGAAGGGCGGGCGAGAGAGACCCAGTACTTC. The chain joins TRBV4-1 to TRBJ2-5, with TRBD2 as a possible D gene (5 bases). V was shortened by 9 bases and J by 4 bases, with 21 bases between the two germline ends. The CDR3 totals 15 residues. CDR1 and CDR2 from the germline V gene are MGHRA and YSYEKL.

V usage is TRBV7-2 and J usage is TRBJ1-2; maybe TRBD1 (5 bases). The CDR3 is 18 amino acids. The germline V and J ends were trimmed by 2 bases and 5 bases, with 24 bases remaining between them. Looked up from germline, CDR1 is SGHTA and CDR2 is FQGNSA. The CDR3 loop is CASSLYTNLGGERYGYTF. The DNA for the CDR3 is TGTGCCAGCAGCTTATATACCAACCTGGGAGGGGAGAGGTATGGCTACACCTTC.

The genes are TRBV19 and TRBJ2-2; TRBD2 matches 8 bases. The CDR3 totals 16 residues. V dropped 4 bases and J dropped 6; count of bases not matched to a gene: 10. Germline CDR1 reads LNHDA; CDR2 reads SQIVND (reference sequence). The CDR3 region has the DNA TGTGCCAGTAGTACGCGGGGGGCGCGAATAGCCGGGGAGCTGTTTTTT. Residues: CASSTRGARIAGELFF.

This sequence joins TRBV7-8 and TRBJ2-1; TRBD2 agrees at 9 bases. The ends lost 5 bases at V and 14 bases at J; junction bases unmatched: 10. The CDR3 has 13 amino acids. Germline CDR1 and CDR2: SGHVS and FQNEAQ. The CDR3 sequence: CASSPRVSGGKFF. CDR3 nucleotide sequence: TGTGCCAGCAGCCCGCGGGTTAGCGGGGGTAAGTTCTTC. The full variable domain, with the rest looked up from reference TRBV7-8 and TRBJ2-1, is GAGVSQSPRYKVAKRGQDVALRCDPISGHVSLFWYQQALGQGPEFLTYFQNEAQLDKSGLPSDRFFAERPEGSVSTLKIQRTQQEDSAVYLCASSPRVSGGKFFGPGTRLTVL.